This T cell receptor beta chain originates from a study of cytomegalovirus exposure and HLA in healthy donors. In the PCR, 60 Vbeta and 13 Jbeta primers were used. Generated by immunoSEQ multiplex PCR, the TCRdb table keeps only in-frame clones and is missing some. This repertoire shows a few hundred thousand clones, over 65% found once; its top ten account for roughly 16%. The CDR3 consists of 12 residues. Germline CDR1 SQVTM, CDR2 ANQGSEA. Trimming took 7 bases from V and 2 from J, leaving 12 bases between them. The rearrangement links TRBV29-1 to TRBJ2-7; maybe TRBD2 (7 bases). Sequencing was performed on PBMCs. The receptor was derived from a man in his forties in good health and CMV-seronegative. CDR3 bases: TGCAGCGCCCGGGGGGCCGCCTACGAGCAGTACTTC. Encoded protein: CSARGAAYEQYF.